The 10 T cell receptor beta chains below were found in one sample sequenced in a study of blood T cell repertoires in COVID-19. The repertoire was sequenced with immunoSEQ multiplex PCR; TCRdb's copy has only in-frame clones and lacks some. The repertoire has about 120,000 clones, around 90% of them found once; the top ten carry 3.8%. Sequencing used peripheral blood. The receptors originated from a woman aged 55 to 70 with COVID-19, enrolled during active disease.

CDR3 coding DNA: TGTGCCAGCAGCGCCATGGACAGATACTATGGCTACACCTTC. Protein sequence: CASSAMDRYYGYTF. The chain couples TRBV9 to TRBJ1-2, with a possible D match to TRBD1 (6 bases). From germline, CDR1 is SGDLS and CDR2 YYNGEE. This CDR3 is 14 amino acids long. V lost 3 bases and J 3 bases, leaving 12 bases between the germline ends.

The V and J genes are TRBV7-3 and TRBJ2-3, with TRBD2 matching 7 bases. V trimming: 3 bases; J trimming: 4 bases; junction bases outside the gene matches: 4. The CDR3 is made up of 14 amino acids. Germline V lookup: CDR1 SGHTA, CDR2 FQGTGA. CDR3 in amino acids: CASSFERGSDTQYF. In nucleotides, the CDR3 is TGTGCCAGCAGCTTTGAGCGGGGATCAGATACGCAGTATTTT. Together with reference TRBV7-3 and TRBJ2-3, the CDR3 gives the full variable domain: GAGVSQTPSNKVTEKGKYVELRCDPISGHTALYWYRQSLGQGPEFLIYFQGTGAADDSGLPNDRFFAVRPEGSVSTLKIQRTERGDSAVYLCASSFERGSDTQYFGPGTRLTVL.

The V call is TRBV2, the J call TRBJ1-2, with 10 bases lining up with TRBD1. The V gene's germline CDR1 is SNHLY and CDR2 FYNNEI. The CDR3 is made up of 14 amino acids. Unmatched junction bases numbered 5, after V lost 8 bases and J lost 2 bases. In nucleotides, the CDR3 is TGTGCCAGCGGCTTGGACAGGGGGAACTATGGCTACACCTTC. Translation gives CASGLDRGNYGYTF.

The J gene is TRBJ1-2, the V gene TRBV6-6; possibly TRBD1 for D (6 bases). Germline V gives CDR1 MNHNY, CDR2 SVGAGI (reference sequence). The CDR3 sequence is 15 residues long. Trimming removed 0 bases from V and 7 bases from J, with 15 bases in between. In DNA form, the CDR3 reads TGTGCCAGCAGTTACTCAACATCACAGGGCCGTGGCTACACCTTC. Translation: CASSYSTSQGRGYTF.

This clone was seen a single time. The chain carries TRBV14 and TRBJ1-2; D not certain. This CDR3 has 15 amino acids. The germline V gene has CDR1 SGHDN and CDR2 FVKESK. V lost 0 bases and J lost 0, with 8 bases in between. The CDR3 nucleotides are TGTGCCAGCAGCCAAGAAGGAGCAACTAACTATGGCTACACCTTC. Encoded protein: CASSQEGATNYGYTF.

The gene calls are TRBV5-4 and TRBJ2-3, with no clear D. Germline V lookup: CDR1 SGHNT, CDR2 YYREEE (reference sequence). This CDR3 is built from 13 residues. V lost 4 bases and J lost 5, with 11 bases in between. The CDR3 DNA reads as TGTGCCAGCAGCCCACCAGCAGGAGATACGCAGTATTTT. It codes for CASSPPAGDTQYF.

This clone has just a few counts. CDR3 bases: TGTGCCAGCAGCCAATCGACGGGGGGTGGCAATCAGCCCCAGCATTTT. Translated, it gives CASSQSTGGGNQPQHF. The V call is TRBV16, the J call TRBJ1-5; tentatively, D is TRBD1 (5 bases). CDR1 KGHSY and CDR2 FQNENV come from the germline V gene. V lost 0 bases to trimming and J lost 2 bases, with 11 bases between them. The CDR3 spans 16 residues.

This chain links TRBV7-9 with TRBJ1-2, with 7 bases fitting TRBD1. V shed 6 bases, J shed 6 bases, and the junction held 10 bases outside the gene matches. The germline V gene has CDR1 SEHNR and CDR2 FQNEAQ (reference sequence). This CDR3 contains 14 residues. The DNA of the CDR3 is TGTGCCAGCAGAAGGACAGGTTTCGGAGATGGCTACACCTTC. It is translated as CASRRTGFGDGYTF.

The chain recombines TRBV27 with TRBJ2-7; TRBD1 might be the D (5 bases). V lost 10 bases, J lost 4 bases, and 11 bases lay in between. The CDR3 loop spans 11 amino acids. Germline CDR1 MNHEY, CDR2 SMNVEV (reference sequence). The CDR3 sequence is CATGFLYEQYF. As DNA, the CDR3 is TGTGCCACAGGGTTCCTTTACGAGCAGTACTTC.

CDR3 bases: TGTGCCACCAGCTCTAGGGACAGGGCTCCAGATACGCAGTATTTT. Translating gives CATSSRDRAPDTQYF. The V call is TRBV15, the J call TRBJ2-3, with 9 bases that match TRBD1. J gave up 4 bases and V 5 bases, and 7 bases lay outside the gene matches. There are 15 residues in the CDR3. Germline V gene sequence: CDR1 LNHNV, CDR2 YYDKDF (reference sequence). Combining the CDR3 with reference TRBV15 and TRBJ2-3 gives the whole variable domain DAMVIQNPRYQVTQFGKPVTLSCSQTLNHNVMYWYQQKSSQAPKLLFHYYDKDFNNEADTPDNFQSRRPNTSFCFLDIRSPGLGDTAMYLCATSSRDRAPDTQYFGPGTRLTVL.